The clone carrying this T cell receptor (beta chain) was counted once. The sample belongs to a study of blood T cell repertoires in COVID-19. Study context: Before being deemed recovered, Cohort 3 donors had two negative PCRs, clearance, or symptom resolution. Researchers got acute and convalescent COVID-19 samples from the United States, Italy and Spain. PBMCs, B-cell-depleted T cells, or T cells provided the cDNA or gDNA that made up the material.

Clones were read by immunoSEQ multiplex PCR, and TCRdb kept only the in-frame ones, dropping some. The data contain roughly 200,000 clones, around 86% of them singletons. V lost 2 bases and J lost 3, with 3 bases in between. Germline V CDR1 and CDR2: SGHKS, YYEKEE (reference sequence). The CDR3 contains 11 residues. This receptor was obtained from a man younger than 45 in a cohort exposed to, infected with or recovered from COVID-19 (not recorded which). Source material: PBMCs or T cells enriched from blood (not recorded which). The genes are TRBV5-5 and TRBJ2-7, with no clear D. CDR3 residues: CASSFGYEQYF. The CDR3, as DNA: TGTGCCAGCAGCTTCGGCTACGAGCAGTACTTC.